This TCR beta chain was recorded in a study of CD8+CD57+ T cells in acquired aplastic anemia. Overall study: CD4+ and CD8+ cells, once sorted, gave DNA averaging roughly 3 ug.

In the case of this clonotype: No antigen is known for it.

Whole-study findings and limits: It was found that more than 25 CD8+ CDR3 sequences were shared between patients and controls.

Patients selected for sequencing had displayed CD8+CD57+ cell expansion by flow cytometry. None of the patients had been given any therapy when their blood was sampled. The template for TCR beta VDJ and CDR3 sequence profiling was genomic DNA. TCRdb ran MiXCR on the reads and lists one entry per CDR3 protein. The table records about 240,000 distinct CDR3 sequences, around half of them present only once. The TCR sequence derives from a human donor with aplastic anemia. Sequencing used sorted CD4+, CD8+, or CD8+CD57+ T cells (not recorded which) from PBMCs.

The CDR3 DNA sequence: TGCGCCAGCAGCCAAGATTTCCGGGGGTATAATGAGCAGTTCTTC. Translating gives CASSQDFRGYNEQFF. The chain has TRBV4-3 and TRBJ2-1, with D perhaps TRBD2 (6 bases). Germline assignment: CDR1 LGHNA and CDR2 YSLEER. The CDR3 is 15 amino acids. Between the trimmed V and J ends, which lost 0 bases and 7 bases, there was a span of 13 bases.